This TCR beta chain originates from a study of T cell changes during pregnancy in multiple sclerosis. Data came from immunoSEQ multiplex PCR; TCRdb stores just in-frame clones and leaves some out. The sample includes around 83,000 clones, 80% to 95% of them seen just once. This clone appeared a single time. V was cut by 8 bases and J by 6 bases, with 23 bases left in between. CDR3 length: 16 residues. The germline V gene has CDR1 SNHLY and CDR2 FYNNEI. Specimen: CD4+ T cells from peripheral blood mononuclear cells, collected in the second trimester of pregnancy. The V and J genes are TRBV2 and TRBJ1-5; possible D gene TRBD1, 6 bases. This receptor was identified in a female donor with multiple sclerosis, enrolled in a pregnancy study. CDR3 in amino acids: CASDHFPGDRGQPQHF. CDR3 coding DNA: TGTGCCAGCGACCATTTTCCAGGGGATCGGGGTCAGCCCCAGCATTTT.